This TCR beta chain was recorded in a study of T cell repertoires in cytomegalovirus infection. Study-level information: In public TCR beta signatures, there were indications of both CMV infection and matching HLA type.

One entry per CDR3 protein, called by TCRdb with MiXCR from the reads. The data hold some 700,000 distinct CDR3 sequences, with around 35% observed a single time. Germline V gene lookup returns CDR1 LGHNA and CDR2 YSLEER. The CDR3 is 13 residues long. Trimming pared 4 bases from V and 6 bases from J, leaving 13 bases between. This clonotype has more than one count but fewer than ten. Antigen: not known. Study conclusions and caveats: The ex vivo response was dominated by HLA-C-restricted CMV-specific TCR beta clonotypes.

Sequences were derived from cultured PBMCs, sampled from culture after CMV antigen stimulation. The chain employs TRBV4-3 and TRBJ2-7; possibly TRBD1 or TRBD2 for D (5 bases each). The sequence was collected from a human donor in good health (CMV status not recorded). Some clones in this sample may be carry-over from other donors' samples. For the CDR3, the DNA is TGCGCCAGCAGCCCCCGCTCAGGGACCGAGCAGTACTTC. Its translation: CASSPRSGTEQYF.